The T cell receptor (beta chain) described here comes from a study of blood T cell repertoires in COVID-19 (dated by TCRdb to the early 2020s). Regarding the complete study: Samples covering the acute and convalescent phases of COVID-19 were provided by collaborators in the United States, Italy and Spain. The prospective study material was composed of cDNA or gDNA derived from T cells, B-cell-depleted T cells, or PBMCs. The dataset comprised deeply sampled blood TCRbeta repertoires from subjects exposed to, actively infected with, or recovered from COVID-19. The repertoires were released in a freely available public database intended as a resource for research on the immune response to SARS-CoV-2. The samples were drawn from two sources: the first 160 participants of the ongoing ImmuneRACE study, and 1,000 to 1,500 subjects contributed by 6 global collaborators. Sample metadata almost always included a de-identified subject ID, COVID-19 status, age in years and sex. Where available, HLA class I and class II types were taken from metadata supplied by the sample provider and were not determined by assay-based typing. Overall study results and their limits: How much clinical and demographic metadata was included differed by source and by participant, and the metadata was provided uncurated.

TCRbeta CDR3 regions were amplified from genomic DNA by means of the immunoSEQ Assay, a bias-controlled multiplex PCR. From the authors' description of their analysis: Nucleated cell counts per sample were estimated from amplification of reference gene primers within the assay. To quantify the absolute abundance of each unique TCRbeta CDR3 rearrangement, sequence reads were collapsed and filtered. Productive Simpson clonality was computed per sample as the square root of Simpson's diversity index over productive rearrangements. TCRdb holds this immuneACCESS table with in-frame rearrangements only. Some clones are missing; in checked studies, unresolved V genes explain under half, and the rest has no known cause. V, J and clone size were drawn from that table, and D and trimming were deduced from the DNA. Present in this sample are around 80,000 clones, 84% of which were seen just once. The ten largest clones capture 13% of the sample.

Comment on this clone: Its antigen is currently not known. No much larger clone exists at a distance of one base, and base qualities are not known.

The CDR3 runs 16 residues from the cysteine to the phenylalanine. The sequence is cut down to CDR3 DNA, 48 bases in frame from base 1. Looking up the germline V gene (reference sequence) yields CDR1 LNHDA and CDR2 SQIVND. Germline trimming: 6 bases from V, 4 bases from J; junction bases outside gene matches: 12. Whole blood was collected in K2EDTA tubes by collaborating institutions according to the institutions' own protocols. For TCRbeta analysis, collaborators shipped samples in one of three forms: frozen whole blood, isolated PBMCs, or DNA extracted from either of those sample types. This receptor was obtained from a human donor in a cohort sampled during active COVID-19. The chain links TRBV19 with TRBJ1-2; 9 bases in between match TRBD1. The sequencing input was peripheral blood. Here is the DNA: TGTGCCAGTAGGTCCCGGGACAGGGACTCACTCTATGGCTACACCTTC. Its protein product is CASRSRDRDSLYGYTF.